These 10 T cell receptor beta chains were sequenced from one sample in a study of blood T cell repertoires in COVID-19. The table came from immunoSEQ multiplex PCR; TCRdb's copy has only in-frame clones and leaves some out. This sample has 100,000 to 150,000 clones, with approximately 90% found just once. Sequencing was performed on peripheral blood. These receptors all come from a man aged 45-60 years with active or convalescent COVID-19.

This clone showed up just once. CDR3 loop: CASSQGIPGQGTNEKLFF. CDR3 bases: TGCGCCAGCAGCCAAGGAATACCGGGACAGGGTACTAATGAAAAACTGTTTTTT. The chain combines TRBV4-1 with TRBJ1-4; 9 bases map to TRBD1. Losses at the gene ends were 1 base for V and 2 bases for J; bases not matched to a gene: 8. This CDR3 region has 18 residues. Germline-derived CDR1 and CDR2 are MGHRA and YSYEKL.

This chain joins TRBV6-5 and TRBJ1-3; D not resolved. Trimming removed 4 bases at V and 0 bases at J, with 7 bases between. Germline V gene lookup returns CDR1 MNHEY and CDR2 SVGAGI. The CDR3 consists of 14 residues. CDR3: CASSFRGSGNTIYF. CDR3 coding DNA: TGTGCCAGCAGTTTCCGGGGCTCTGGAAACACCATATATTTT.

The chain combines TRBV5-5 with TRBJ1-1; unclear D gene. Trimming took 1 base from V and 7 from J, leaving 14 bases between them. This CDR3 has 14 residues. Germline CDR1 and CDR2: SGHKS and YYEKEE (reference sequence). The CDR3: CASSLTPFAIEAFF. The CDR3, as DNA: TGTGCCAGCAGCTTGACGCCTTTCGCTATTGAAGCTTTCTTT.

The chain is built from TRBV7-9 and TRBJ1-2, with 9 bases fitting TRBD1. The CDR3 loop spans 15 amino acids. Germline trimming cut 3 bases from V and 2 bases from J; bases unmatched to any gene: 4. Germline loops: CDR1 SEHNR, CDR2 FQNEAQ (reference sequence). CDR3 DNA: TGTGCCAGCAGCTTTACCGGGACAGGGAACTATGGCTACACCTTC. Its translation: CASSFTGTGNYGYTF.

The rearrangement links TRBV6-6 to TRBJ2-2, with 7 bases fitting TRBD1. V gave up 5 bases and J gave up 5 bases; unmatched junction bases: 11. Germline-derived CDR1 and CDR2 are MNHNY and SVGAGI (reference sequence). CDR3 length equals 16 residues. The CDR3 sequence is CASSLPRQGGTGELFF. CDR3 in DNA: TGTGCCAGCAGTCTACCACGACAGGGCGGTACCGGGGAGCTGTTTTTT.

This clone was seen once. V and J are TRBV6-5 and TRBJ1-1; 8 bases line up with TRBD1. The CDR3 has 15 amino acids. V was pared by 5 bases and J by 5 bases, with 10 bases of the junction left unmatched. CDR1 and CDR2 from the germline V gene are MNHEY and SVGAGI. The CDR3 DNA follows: TGTGCCAGCAGTCAAACCGGACAGGGCGGAACTGAAGCTTTCTTT. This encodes CASSQTGQGGTEAFF.

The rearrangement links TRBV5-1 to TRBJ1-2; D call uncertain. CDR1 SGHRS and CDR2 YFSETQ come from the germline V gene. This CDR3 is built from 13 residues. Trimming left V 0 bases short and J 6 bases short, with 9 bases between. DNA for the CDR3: TGCGCCAGCAGCTTGGACGGGATTGATGGCTACACCTTC. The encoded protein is CASSLDGIDGYTF.

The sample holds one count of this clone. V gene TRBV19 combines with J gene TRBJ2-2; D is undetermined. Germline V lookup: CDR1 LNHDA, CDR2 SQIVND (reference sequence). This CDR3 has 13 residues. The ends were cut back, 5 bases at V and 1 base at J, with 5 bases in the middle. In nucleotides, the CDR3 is TGTGCCAGTAGTTTTCAGAACACCGGGGAGCTGTTTTTT. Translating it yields CASSFQNTGELFF.

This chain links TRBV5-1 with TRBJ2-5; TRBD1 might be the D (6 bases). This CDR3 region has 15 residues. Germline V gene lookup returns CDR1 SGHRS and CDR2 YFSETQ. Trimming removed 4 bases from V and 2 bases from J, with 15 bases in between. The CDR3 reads CASSDPGHQQETQYF. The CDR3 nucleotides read TGCGCCAGCAGCGACCCGGGACACCAACAAGAGACCCAGTACTTC.

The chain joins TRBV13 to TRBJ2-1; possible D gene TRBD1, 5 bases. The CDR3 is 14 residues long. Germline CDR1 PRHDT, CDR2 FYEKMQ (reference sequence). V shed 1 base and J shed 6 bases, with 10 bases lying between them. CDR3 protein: CASSLDIRVNEQFF. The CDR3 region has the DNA TGTGCCAGCAGCTTAGATATCAGGGTCAATGAGCAGTTCTTC.